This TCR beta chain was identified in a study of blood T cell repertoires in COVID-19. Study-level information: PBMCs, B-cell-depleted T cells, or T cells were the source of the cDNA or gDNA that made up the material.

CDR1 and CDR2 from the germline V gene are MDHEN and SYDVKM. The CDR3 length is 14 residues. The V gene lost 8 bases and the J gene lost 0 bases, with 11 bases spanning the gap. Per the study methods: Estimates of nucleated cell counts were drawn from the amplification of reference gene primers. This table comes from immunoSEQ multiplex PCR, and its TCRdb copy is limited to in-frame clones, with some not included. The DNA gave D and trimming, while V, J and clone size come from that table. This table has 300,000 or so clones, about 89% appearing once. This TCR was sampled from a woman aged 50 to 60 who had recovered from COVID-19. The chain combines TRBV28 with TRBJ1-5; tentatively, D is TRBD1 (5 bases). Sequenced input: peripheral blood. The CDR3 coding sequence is TGTGCCAGCCTACAGGTTTATAGCAATCAGCCCCAGCATTTT. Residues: CASLQVYSNQPQHF.